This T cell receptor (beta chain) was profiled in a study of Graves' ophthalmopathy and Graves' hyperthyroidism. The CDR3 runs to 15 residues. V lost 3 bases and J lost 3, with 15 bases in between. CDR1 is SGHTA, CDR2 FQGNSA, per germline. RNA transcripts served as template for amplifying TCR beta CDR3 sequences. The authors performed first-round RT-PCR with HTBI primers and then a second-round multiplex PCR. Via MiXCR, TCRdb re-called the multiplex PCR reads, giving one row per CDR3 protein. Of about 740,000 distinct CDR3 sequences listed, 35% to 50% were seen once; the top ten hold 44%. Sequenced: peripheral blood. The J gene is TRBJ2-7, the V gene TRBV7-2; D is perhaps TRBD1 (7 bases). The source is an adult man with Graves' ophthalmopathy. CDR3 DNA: TGTGCCAGCAGCTTTGCGGGACAGTTTCTCTACGAGCAGTACTTC. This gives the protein CASSFAGQFLYEQYF.